The clone carrying this TCR beta chain came up a few times. The source material, RNA transcripts, was used to amplify TCR beta CDR3 regions. The TCR CDR3 first-round RT-PCR relied on the HTBI primer set. TCRdb fed the multiplex PCR reads into MiXCR, producing one record per CDR3 protein. The repertoire consists of about 590,000 distinct CDR3 sequences, with less than 20% occurring once and the leading ten covering around 7.3%. The record originates from a study of T cells in Graves' hyperthyroidism and ophthalmopathy. The sequenced sample was blood. The sequence was obtained from a woman aged 25 to 39 with Graves' hyperthyroidism.

The CDR3 spells CSARDWRENSPLHF. The CDR3, as DNA: TGCAGTGCTAGAGATTGGCGGGAGAATTCACCCCTCCACTTT. V and J are TRBV20-1 and TRBJ1-6; D gene uncertain. This CDR3 is built from 14 residues. Trimming removed 0 bases at V and 7 bases at J, with 10 bases between. Looked up from germline, CDR1 is DFQATT and CDR2 is SNEGSKA (reference sequence).